Sequencing of this TCR beta chain was carried out in a study of cytomegalovirus exposure and HLA in healthy donors. Study as a whole: In a previous analysis, 117 million unique TCR beta sequences were found from 150 million to 200 million T cells.

Notes on the study in general: What TCR beta sequences reportedly achieved was accurate prediction of HLA-A and HLA-B alleles in most subjects. An analysis done earlier found most TCR beta V segments productive about 90% or about 30% of the time. There were several of the most significant clusters that appeared linked to common viral pathogens in a later analysis.

Per the germline V gene, CDR1 is MDHEN and CDR2 is SYDVKM. Trimming removed 2 bases at V and 0 bases at J, with 14 bases between. The CDR3 contains 17 residues. 60 Vbeta and 13 Jbeta primers were used in PCR. Sequencing was performed with immunoSEQ multiplex PCR; in TCRdb, only in-frame clones are kept and a portion is missing. The sample holds about 76,000 clones, roughly 76% seen once. This clone was found a few times. Its specificity is not known. The genes are TRBV28 and TRBJ1-5, with D perhaps TRBD1 (5 bases). Sequencing was done on a sample of PBMCs. This clonotype was sampled from a woman aged 25 to 39 in good health and CMV-seronegative. CDR3 in amino acids: CASSLDSYYDSNQPQHF. For the CDR3, the DNA is TGTGCCAGCAGTTTAGACAGTTACTATGATAGCAATCAGCCCCAGCATTTT.